Below are 29 T cell receptor beta chains sequenced from a single sample in a study of early T cells in non-severe SARS-CoV-2 infection. Each CDR3 protein gets one entry after TCRdb re-called the 5' RACE reads with MiXCR. The data show more than 85,000 distinct CDR3 sequences, over 15% seen once. This specimen consisted of whole blood, obtained at baseline. The receptors derive from an adult who was a healthcare worker with PCR-confirmed SARS-CoV-2 infection or an uninfected control (not recorded which).

This chain connects TRBV9 to TRBJ2-2, with 9 positions matching TRBD1. CDR3 size: 17 residues. The germline V gene encodes CDR1 SGDLS and CDR2 YYNGEE. V shed 3 bases and J 4 bases; nucleotides not matched to a gene: 10. The CDR3 region is CASSARDRVDVTGELFF. For the CDR3, the DNA is TGTGCCAGCAGCGCGAGGGACAGGGTTGATGTCACCGGGGAGCTGTTTTTT.

This clonotype occurred a few times. The V gene is TRBV18, the J gene TRBJ1-2, with D unresolved. Per germline, CDR1 KGHSH and CDR2 LQKENI. V shed 3 bases and J shed 1 base, with 6 bases lying between them. There are 13 residues in the CDR3. Here the CDR3 reads CASSPRDNYGYTF. The CDR3 region has the DNA TGTGCCAGCTCACCGCGGGATAACTATGGCTACACCTTC. The full variable domain, with the rest looked up from reference TRBV18 and TRBJ1-2, is NAGVMQNPRHLVRRRGQEARLRCSPMKGHSHVYWYRQLPEEGLKFMVYLQKENIIDESGMPKERFSAEFPKEGPSILRIQQVVRGDSAAYFCASSPRDNYGYTFGSGTRLTVV.

The V gene is TRBV11-2, the J gene TRBJ2-3; the D call may be TRBD1 or TRBD2 (5 bases each). This CDR3 region has 15 residues. Germline V lookup: CDR1 SGHAT, CDR2 FQNNGV. V dropped 3 bases and J dropped 4 bases, with 14 bases sitting between them. The CDR3 nucleotides are TGTGCCAGCAGCTTCGTCCCCGGGGCGTCAGATACGCAGTATTTT. Encoded protein: CASSFVPGASDTQYF.

This clonotype showed up many times. The V gene is TRBV6-6, the J gene TRBJ2-1; 14 nucleotides match TRBD2. Trimming removed 5 bases from V and 9 bases from J; junction bases left unmatched: 12. Germline lookup yields CDR1 MNHNY and CDR2 SVGAGI (reference sequence). The CDR3 has 17 amino acids. The CDR3 DNA reads as TGTGCCAGCAGTCTTGAACCGGGACTAGCGGGAGAGGTTGAGCAGTTCTTC. Translation gives CASSLEPGLAGEVEQFF.

The chain has TRBV19 and TRBJ2-3, with 8 nucleotides matching TRBD1. Per germline, CDR1 LNHDA and CDR2 SQIVND (reference sequence). The trim removed 7 bases at V and 2 bases at J, leaving 5 bases unmatched. The CDR3 totals 14 residues. Here the CDR3 DNA reads TGTGCCAGTACCGTGGACAGGGACACAGATACGCAGTATTTT. Translated: CASTVDRDTDTQYF.

This clonotype showed up just a few times. J is TRBJ2-3 and V is TRBV6-6, with D possibly being TRBD1 (6 bases). The CDR3 covers 15 residues. V was pared by 9 bases and J by 0 bases, with 16 bases between. Germline CDR1 reads MNHNY; CDR2 reads SVGAGI (reference sequence). DNA of the CDR3: TGTGCCAGGATACACAGGGTCCGGAGCACAGATACGCAGTATTTT. It codes for CARIHRVRSTDTQYF.

The rearrangement joins TRBV2 to TRBJ2-2, with D possibly TRBD1 on 6 matching bases. V lost 4 bases to trimming and J lost 0 bases, with 9 bases between them. Germline loops: CDR1 SNHLY, CDR2 FYNNEI. The CDR3 is made up of 15 amino acids. The CDR3 DNA follows: TGTGCCAGCAGTGGGGGGCTGGCGAACACCGGGGAGCTGTTTTTT. This sequence encodes CASSGGLANTGELFF.

The chain couples TRBV7-2 to TRBJ2-5; no firm D call. Germline V CDR1 and CDR2: SGHTA, FQGNSA. Trimming left V 1 base short and J 3 bases short, with 9 bases between. The CDR3 covers 14 residues. The CDR3 spells CASSLVGGEETQYF. In nucleotides, the CDR3 is TGTGCCAGCAGCTTAGTTGGCGGCGAAGAGACCCAGTACTTC.

The rearrangement joins TRBV20-1 to TRBJ2-5; a weak D match, TRBD2 (7 bases). Per the germline V gene, CDR1 is DFQATT and CDR2 is SNEGSKA (reference sequence). The CDR3 consists of 14 residues. The V end was cut by 3 bases, the J end by 0 bases, with 11 bases between. The CDR3: CSARGGADQETQYF. The DNA of the CDR3 is TGCAGTGCTAGGGGGGGGGCCGACCAAGAGACCCAGTACTTC.

This clonotype came up many times. The rearrangement uses TRBV5-1 and TRBJ2-5, with 7 bases matching TRBD1. CDR1 and CDR2 from the germline V gene are SGHRS and YFSETQ. The length of the CDR3 is 15 residues. Trimming at V came to 3 bases and at J to 2 bases, leaving 7 bases not matched to a gene. Written as DNA, the CDR3 is TGCGCCAGCAGCTCAAGCGCAGGGGGACAAGAGACCCAGTACTTC. Translated: CASSSSAGGQETQYF.

There are a few counts of this clonotype. This rearrangement joins TRBV7-9 to TRBJ2-1, with D unclear. The V gene's germline CDR1 is SEHNR and CDR2 FQNEAQ (reference sequence). The CDR3 runs 11 residues. Between the trimmed V and J ends, which lost 5 bases and 7 bases, there was a span of 6 bases. The chain's CDR3 is CASSPPNEQFF. CDR3 nucleotides: TGTGCCAGCAGCCCACCTAATGAGCAGTTCTTC.

The J gene is TRBJ2-5, the V gene TRBV20-1; the match to TRBD1 covers 9 bases. The CDR3 spans 15 residues. CDR1 is DFQATT and CDR2 is SNEGSKA in the germline V gene (reference sequence). V was pared by 7 bases and J by 2 bases, with 11 bases of the junction left unmatched. Here the CDR3 reads CSGHTGGSWQETQYF. In DNA form, the CDR3 reads TGCAGTGGACATACAGGGGGCTCATGGCAAGAGACCCAGTACTTC.

This clonotype was observed at least ten times. This chain joins TRBV4-1 and TRBJ1-1; a possible D gene is TRBD1 (6 bases). Germline V gives CDR1 MGHRA, CDR2 YSYEKL. This CDR3 spans 16 amino acids. V shed 3 bases and J shed 5 bases, with 19 bases lying between them. CDR3 DNA sequence: TGCGCCAGCAGCCAGGAACAACAGGGTCGAGGGACTGAAGCTTTCTTT. This sequence encodes CASSQEQQGRGTEAFF.

Many counts were recorded for this clonotype. J is TRBJ1-1 and V is TRBV24-1; possibly TRBD1 for D (5 bases). The CDR3 is 12 amino acids. The ends were cut back, 5 bases at V and 6 bases at J, with 9 bases in the middle. CDR1 is KGHDR and CDR2 is SFDVKD in the germline V gene. CDR3 sequence (DNA): TGTGCCACCAGTGCAGGGCGGGCTGAAGCTTTCTTT. The encoded protein is CATSAGRAEAFF.

In this sample, this clonotype turned up a few times. The V call is TRBV19, the J call TRBJ2-6, with 8 positions matching TRBD1. Trimming cost V 6 bases and J 3 bases; bases outside gene matches: 10. This CDR3 has 17 residues. The germline gives CDR1 LNHDA, CDR2 SQIVND (reference sequence). CDR3 loop: CASSASTGVGGANVLTF. CDR3 nucleotides: TGTGCCAGTAGCGCCTCGACAGGGGTAGGTGGGGCCAACGTCCTGACTTTC.

The rearrangement uses TRBV7-9 and TRBJ2-1; weak D call: TRBD2 (5 bases). The CDR3 sequence is 12 residues long. Germline CDR1 is SEHNR and CDR2 is FQNEAQ (reference sequence). Trimming left V 5 bases short and J 8 bases short, with 10 bases between. CDR3 loop: CASSPTGYEQFF. The CDR3 coding sequence is TGTGCCAGCAGCCCGACGGGGTATGAGCAGTTCTTC.

The CDR3 DNA reads as TGTGCCAGCAGTTACCCGGGACAGAATTCACCCCTCCACTTT. Its protein product is CASSYPGQNSPLHF. The V gene is TRBV6-5, the J gene TRBJ1-6; 7 bases fit TRBD1. Germline trimming cut 2 bases from V and 7 bases from J; bases unmatched to any gene: 2. Germline CDR1 MNHEY, CDR2 SVGAGI. CDR3 length: 14 amino acids.

In this sample, this clonotype turned up a few times. This chain links TRBV7-9 with TRBJ2-3; D not resolved. The V gene's germline CDR1 is SEHNR and CDR2 FQNEAQ (reference sequence). This CDR3 has 13 residues. Trimming took off 8 bases at V and 2 bases at J, with 11 bases between the two ends. The CDR3: CASWHNPTDTQYF. DNA of the CDR3: TGTGCCAGCTGGCACAATCCCACAGATACGCAGTATTTT.

This clonotype was recorded a few times. The J gene is TRBJ1-2, the V gene TRBV29-1; D gene unclear. The CDR3 extends over 14 amino acids. Germline values: CDR1 SQVTM, CDR2 ANQGSEA. The V and J ends lost 5 bases and 4 bases respectively, with 17 bases between them. This CDR3 reads CSVSRAGVGYGYTF. CDR3 nucleotides: TGCAGCGTTTCACGGGCGGGTGTAGGCTATGGCTACACCTTC.

The CDR3 sequence: CASSSPKEAKNIQYF. CDR3 coding DNA: TGTGCCAGCAGTTCCCCCAAGGAAGCCAAAAACATTCAGTACTTC. The genes are TRBV28 and TRBJ2-4; no clear D gene. Germline lookup yields CDR1 MDHEN and CDR2 SYDVKM. V gave up 4 bases and J gave up 0 bases, with 10 bases separating them. CDR3 length equals 15 residues.

J is TRBJ1-2 and V is TRBV12-3 or TRBV12-4; no definite D call. This CDR3 region has 13 residues. The V and J ends lost 7 bases and 4 bases respectively, with 13 bases between them. CDR3 DNA: TGTGCCAGCATGGAGGAGACCCTCTATGGCTACACCTTC. This encodes CASMEETLYGYTF.

The chain couples TRBV28 to TRBJ2-1, with TRBD2 matching 9 bases. Germline CDR1 reads MDHEN; CDR2 reads SYDVKM. With V trimmed by 3 bases and J by 7 bases, 7 bases remained unmatched. This CDR3 has 15 residues. The CDR3: CASSFSGSHPNEQFF. The CDR3 nucleotides read TGTGCCAGCAGTTTTAGCGGGAGTCATCCTAATGAGCAGTTCTTC.

The table lists this clonotype with a few counts. The rearrangement links TRBV20-1 to TRBJ2-3; 11 bases match TRBD2. Trimming took 5 bases from V and 3 from J; bases not matched to a gene: 4. The CDR3 is 14 residues long. In germline, CDR1 is DFQATT, CDR2 SNEGSKA (reference sequence). CDR3 protein: CSALAGGPTDTQYF. In DNA, the CDR3 is TGCAGTGCTTTAGCGGGAGGGCCAACAGATACGCAGTATTTT.

The chain employs TRBV7-8 and TRBJ2-6; D may be TRBD1 (6 bases). Germline V gene sequence: CDR1 SGHVS, CDR2 FQNEAQ. The CDR3 has 20 amino acids. V was clipped by 4 bases and J by 0 bases, with 22 bases between them. DNA of the CDR3: TGTGCCAGCAGCTCCGCGAGGGGGATCGGGCTCCGCTCTGGGGCCAACGTCCTGACTTTC. It is translated as CASSSARGIGLRSGANVLTF.

The chain employs TRBV4-1 and TRBJ2-1, with 9 bases fitting TRBD2. CDR3 size: 17 residues. Germline CDR1 is MGHRA and CDR2 is YSYEKL. J was trimmed by 6 bases and V by 1 base; bases with no gene match: 10. Here the CDR3 DNA reads TGCGCCAGCAGCCAAGTTTCGGGACTAGCAAGACTCAATGAGCAGTTCTTC. It translates to CASSQVSGLARLNEQFF.

This clonotype appeared a few times. The chain recombines TRBV30 with TRBJ1-1; weak D call: TRBD1 (5 bases). Trimming cost V 4 bases and J 3 bases, with 15 bases left between them. The CDR3 covers 14 residues. Germline assignment: CDR1 GTSNPN and CDR2 SVGIG (reference sequence). CDR3 residues: CAWNQGRTDTEAFF. The CDR3 nucleotides are TGTGCCTGGAACCAGGGACGGACGGACACTGAAGCTTTCTTT.

The gene calls are TRBV7-2 and TRBJ1-2, with 9 bases lining up with TRBD1. The germline CDR1 and CDR2 sequences are SGHTA and FQGNSA. V gave up 5 bases and J gave up 5 bases; unmatched junction bases: 6. The CDR3 is made up of 14 amino acids. The CDR3 bases are TGTGCCAGCAGCCTTACAGGGGGCCCTTATGGCTACACCTTC. It specifies CASSLTGGPYGYTF.

The chain links TRBV10-1 to TRBJ2-3, with a weak D call TRBD2 (6 bases). V dropped 4 bases and J dropped 8 bases, with 22 bases sitting between them. Germline CDR1 and CDR2: WNHNN and SYGVQD (reference sequence). There are 16 residues in the CDR3. CDR3 region: CASSGISGLAKGTQYF. The CDR3 nucleotides read TGCGCCAGCAGTGGAATCTCAGGGCTAGCGAAGGGTACGCAGTATTTT.

The chain employs TRBV28 and TRBJ2-7; D remains unclear. V dropped 3 bases and J dropped 5 bases, with 8 bases sitting between them. The CDR3 contains 12 residues. Germline CDR1 reads MDHEN; CDR2 reads SYDVKM. Here the CDR3 DNA reads TGTGCCAGCAGTTTGTCATGGGACGAGCAGTACTTC. Its translation: CASSLSWDEQYF.